The 21 T cell receptor beta chains reported below all come from one sample, sequenced in a study of T cell responses to AZD1222 COVID-19 vaccine. TCRdb's table, derived via immunoSEQ multiplex PCR, lists solely in-frame clones and lacks some. The data hold 150,000 to 200,000 clones, with 85% to 90% observed a single time. Source: peripheral blood, taken 28 days after the second AZD1222 dose. Every receptor here comes from an adult who received the AZD1222 COVID-19 vaccine.

This sequence joins TRBV28 and TRBJ2-1; perhaps TRBD2 as D (7 bases). This CDR3 has 15 amino acids. The germline V gene has CDR1 MDHEN and CDR2 SYDVKM. Trimming left V 8 bases short and J 2 bases short, with 16 bases between. In nucleotides, the CDR3 is TGTGCCAGCTCCAGAGGGGGGGTCCCCTACAATGAGCAGTTCTTC. Translated, it gives CASSRGGVPYNEQFF.

V usage is TRBV5-1 and J usage is TRBJ2-7; 7 nucleotides align to TRBD2. Germline assignment: CDR1 SGHRS and CDR2 YFSETQ. The CDR3 is made up of 14 amino acids. Trimming at V came to 3 bases and at J to 4 bases, leaving 7 bases not matched to a gene. The CDR3 DNA reads as TGCGCCAGCAGCTGGATTCAGGGAGGGTACGAGCAGTACTTC. Its protein product is CASSWIQGGYEQYF.

The chain carries TRBV6-6 and TRBJ1-2, with TRBD1 as a possible D gene (6 bases). V lost 7 bases to trimming and J lost 8 bases, with 23 bases between them. CDR1 is MNHNY and CDR2 is SVGAGI in the germline V gene (reference sequence). The CDR3 loop spans 15 amino acids. The CDR3: CASTTGRGALNGYTF. CDR3 bases: TGTGCCAGCACCACGGGGAGGGGGGCGTTGAACGGCTACACCTTC.

The V call is TRBV7-8, the J call TRBJ1-4; 7 nucleotides match TRBD1. Germline V gives CDR1 SGHVS, CDR2 FQNEAQ. CDR3 size: 16 residues. With 0 bases clipped from V and 4 bases from J, the junction kept 5 bases outside the gene matches. The CDR3 bases are TGTGCCAGCAGCTTAGCTAGGGACAGCCTTAATGAAAAACTGTTTTTT. This gives the protein CASSLARDSLNEKLFF.

CDR3 sequence reads: CASSANVAGRNTGELFF. The DNA of the CDR3 is TGTGCCAGCAGCGCGAATGTGGCAGGGAGAAACACCGGGGAGCTGTTTTTT. V usage is TRBV5-4 and J usage is TRBJ2-2; D might be TRBD1 or TRBD2, each matching 5 bases. V was trimmed by 4 bases and J by 2 bases, leaving 18 bases between them. This CDR3 is 17 amino acids long. CDR1 and CDR2 from the germline V gene are SGHNT and YYREEE (reference sequence).

The V and J genes are TRBV9 and TRBJ2-5; D is perhaps TRBD1 (6 bases). CDR3 length: 16 amino acids. V was clipped by 4 bases and J by 2 bases, with 18 bases between them. Looked up from germline, CDR1 is SGDLS and CDR2 is YYNGEE. The CDR3 region is CASSITGNPRQETQYF. The CDR3 DNA reads as TGTGCCAGCAGCATTACAGGGAATCCGAGGCAAGAGACCCAGTACTTC.

This clone was detected a few times. This chain joins TRBV10-3 and TRBJ2-7; possibly TRBD1 or TRBD2 for D (5 bases each). The ends were cut back, 7 bases at V and 6 bases at J, with 16 bases in the middle. The CDR3 length is 13 residues. Germline CDR1 and CDR2: ENHRY and SYGVKD. The CDR3 loop is CAITPRDPGEQYF. For the CDR3, the DNA is TGTGCCATCACCCCACGGGACCCCGGCGAGCAGTACTTC.

The V call is TRBV5-5, the J call TRBJ1-1; D unclear. Between the trimmed V and J ends, which lost 0 bases and 10 bases, there was a span of 13 bases. Germline values: CDR1 SGHKS, CDR2 YYEKEE (reference sequence). The CDR3 contains 13 residues. Here the CDR3 DNA reads TGTGCCAGCAGCTTGGTCGAAAGGGTTGGAGCTTTCTTT. As protein: CASSLVERVGAFF.

The chain has TRBV6-2 or TRBV6-3 and TRBJ2-7; 9 bases fit TRBD2. CDR1 MNHEY and CDR2 SVGEGT come from the germline V gene. The V and J ends lost 2 bases and 2 bases, in that order; junction bases with no gene match: 7. The CDR3 contains 16 residues. The CDR3: CASSYASASGAYEQYF. In DNA form, the CDR3 reads TGTGCCAGCAGTTACGCCTCGGCTAGCGGGGCCTACGAGCAGTACTTC.

The chain couples TRBV25-1 to TRBJ2-5, with TRBD1 as a possible D gene (6 bases). CDR3 length: 15 residues. The V end lost 2 bases, the J end lost 2 bases, and 12 bases lay between the germline ends. Germline CDR1 and CDR2: MGHDK and SYGVNS. CDR3: CASSEGERGQETQYF. For the CDR3, the DNA is TGTGCCAGCAGTGAAGGGGAGAGGGGGCAAGAGACCCAGTACTTC.

The chain joins TRBV3-1 (or the pseudogene TRBV3-2) to TRBJ2-7; D gene unclear. The CDR3 sequence is 14 residues long. Trimming took 0 bases from V and 3 from J, leaving 9 bases between them. Germline V CDR1 and CDR2: LGHDT, YNNKEL (reference sequence). CDR3 protein: CASSQDWALYEQYF. CDR3 coding DNA: TGTGCCAGCAGCCAAGATTGGGCCCTCTACGAGCAGTACTTC.

This clone was observed a few times. Other DNA sequences of this sample code for an identical CDR3. This rearrangement joins TRBV7-2 to TRBJ1-5; D ambiguous. This CDR3 spans 13 amino acids. Trimming stripped 2 bases from V and 3 bases from J, with 5 bases between. CDR1 is SGHTA and CDR2 is FQGNSA in the germline V gene. The CDR3 region is CASSLIDNQPQHF. CDR3 sequence (DNA): TGTGCCAGCAGCTTAATCGACAATCAGCCCCAGCATTTT.

The rearrangement links TRBV7-2 to TRBJ1-5; D is possibly TRBD1 (6 bases). Between the trimmed V and J ends, which lost 7 bases and 7 bases, there was a span of 14 bases. Germline V gives CDR1 SGHTA, CDR2 FQGNSA. The CDR3 spans 13 residues. Here the CDR3 reads CASNRGGDQPQHF. As DNA, the CDR3 is TGTGCCAGCAATAGAGGGGGGGACCAGCCCCAGCATTTT.

The rearrangement uses TRBV7-9 and TRBJ1-1; D unresolved. Germline V gives CDR1 SEHNR, CDR2 FQNEAQ (reference sequence). V was pared by 5 bases and J by 0 bases, with 13 bases between. CDR3 length: 15 residues. The CDR3 is CASSLRGYMNTEAFF. As DNA, the CDR3 is TGTGCCAGCAGCCTACGGGGATACATGAACACTGAAGCTTTCTTT. Together with reference TRBV7-9 and TRBJ1-1, the CDR3 gives the full variable domain: DTGVSQNPRHKITKRGQNVTFRCDPISEHNRLYWYRQTLGQGPEFLTYFQNEAQLEKSRLLSDRFSAERPKGSFSTLEIQRTEQGDSAMYLCASSLRGYMNTEAFFGQGTRLTVV.

The V call is TRBV7-9, the J call TRBJ2-5; D call uncertain. The CDR3 totals 15 residues. Looked up from germline, CDR1 is SEHNR and CDR2 is FQNEAQ (reference sequence). Trimming shortened V by 0 bases and J by 5 bases, and 13 bases separated the two germline ends. This CDR3 is CASSLALSGRETQYF. The CDR3 DNA is TGTGCCAGCAGCTTAGCGTTGTCGGGCCGGGAGACCCAGTACTTC.

The rearrangement uses TRBV6-5 and TRBJ2-7; D is ambiguous. The V end lost 5 bases, the J end lost 2 bases, and 13 bases lay between the germline ends. CDR3 length: 14 residues. Per germline, CDR1 MNHEY and CDR2 SVGAGI. CDR3: CASSPLGETYEQYF. In DNA, the CDR3 is TGTGCCAGCAGTCCGTTGGGCGAAACCTACGAGCAGTACTTC.

With respect to this clone: Within the sample, other DNA sequences also encode this same CDR3. V and J are TRBV6-5 and TRBJ2-1; TRBD1 might be the D (6 bases). V lost 5 bases, J lost 7 bases, and 6 bases lay in between. CDR3 length: 11 amino acids. CDR1 is MNHEY, CDR2 SVGAGI, per germline. CDR3 coding DNA: TGTGCCAGCAGTAGGGGGAATGAGCAGTTCTTC. Its protein product is CASSRGNEQFF.

The gene calls are TRBV27 and TRBJ1-6, with 10 bases matching TRBD1. This CDR3 spans 14 amino acids. The V segment lost 8 bases and the J segment 8 bases; nucleotides outside the gene matches: 6. Germline V gene data show CDR1 as MNHEY and CDR2 as SMNVEV (reference sequence). Here the CDR3 DNA reads TGTGCCAGCCATAAGACAGGGGGCGATTCACCCCTCCACTTT. It codes for CASHKTGGDSPLHF.

This clone was counted between two and nine times. V gene TRBV7-3 combines with J gene TRBJ2-1; 9 positions agree with TRBD2. J gave up 2 bases and V 4 bases, and 12 bases lay outside the gene matches. This CDR3 region has 18 residues. CDR1 SGHTA and CDR2 FQGTGA come from the germline V gene. The CDR3 region has the DNA TGTGCCAGCAGCTCTCAGGCTAGCGGGACATATACCTACAATGAGCAGTTCTTC. It codes for CASSSQASGTYTYNEQFF.

The chain combines TRBV2 with TRBJ2-3, with 9 bases lining up with TRBD2. With 3 bases clipped from V and 3 bases from J, the junction kept 10 bases outside the gene matches. Germline V gene sequence: CDR1 SNHLY, CDR2 FYNNEI. The length of the CDR3 is 17 residues. The CDR3 region is CASSDGIAGDRTDTQYF. CDR3 bases: TGTGCCAGCAGTGACGGAATAGCGGGAGATCGGACAGATACGCAGTATTTT.

The rearrangement links TRBV4-1 to TRBJ2-7; D not resolved. V was shortened by 6 bases and J by 0 bases, with 18 bases between the two germline ends. In germline, CDR1 is MGHRA, CDR2 YSYEKL. The CDR3 runs to 16 residues. The CDR3, as DNA: TGCGCCAGCAGGCCTCGGGTGGAATCTAGCTCCTACGAGCAGTACTTC. Protein sequence: CASRPRVESSSYEQYF.